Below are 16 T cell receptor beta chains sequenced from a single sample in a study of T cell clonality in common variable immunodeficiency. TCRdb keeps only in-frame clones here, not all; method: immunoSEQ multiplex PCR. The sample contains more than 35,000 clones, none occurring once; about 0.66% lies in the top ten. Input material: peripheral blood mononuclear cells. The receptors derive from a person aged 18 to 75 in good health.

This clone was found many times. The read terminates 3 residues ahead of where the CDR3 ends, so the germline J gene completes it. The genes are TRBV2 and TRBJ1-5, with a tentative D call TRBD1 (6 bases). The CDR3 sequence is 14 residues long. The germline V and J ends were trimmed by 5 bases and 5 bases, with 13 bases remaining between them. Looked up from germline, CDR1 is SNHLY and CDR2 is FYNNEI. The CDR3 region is CASSLQGSHQPQHF. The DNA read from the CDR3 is TGTGCCAGCAGTCTACAGGGAAGTCATCAGCCC.

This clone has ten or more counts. The chain's CDR3 is CASSLGLAGPNEQFF. The part of the CDR3 DNA that was read is TGTGCCAGCAGCTTAGGGCTAGCGGGGCCCAATGAG. The gene calls are TRBV11-2 and TRBJ2-1, with 9 bases aligning to TRBD2. Coverage ceases 3 residues before the CDR3 finishes, and the germline J gene fills in the end. Trimming at V came to 1 base and at J to 6 bases, leaving 4 bases not matched to a gene. CDR1 and CDR2 (germline): SGHAT, FQNNGV. This CDR3 spans 15 amino acids.

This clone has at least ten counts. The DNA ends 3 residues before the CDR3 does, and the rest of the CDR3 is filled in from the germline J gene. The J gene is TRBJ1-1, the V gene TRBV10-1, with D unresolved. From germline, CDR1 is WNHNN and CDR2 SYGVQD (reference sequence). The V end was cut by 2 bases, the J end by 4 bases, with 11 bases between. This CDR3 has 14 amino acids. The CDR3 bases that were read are TGCGCCAGCAGTGAGAGTATGGAGGGCACTGAA. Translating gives CASSESMEGTE. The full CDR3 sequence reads CASSESMEGTEAFF.

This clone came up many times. The sequenced CDR3 bases are TGTGCCACCAGTGACCCCAGCAGGGAAGGGGGC. This encodes CATSDPSREGG. The entire CDR3 protein reads CATSDPSREGGYTF. The chain couples TRBV24-1 to TRBJ1-2; possible D gene TRBD1, 5 bases. The CDR3 extends 3 residues past the end of the read, so its final part is completed from the germline J gene. Per the germline V gene, CDR1 is KGHDR and CDR2 is SFDVKD. This CDR3 contains 14 residues.

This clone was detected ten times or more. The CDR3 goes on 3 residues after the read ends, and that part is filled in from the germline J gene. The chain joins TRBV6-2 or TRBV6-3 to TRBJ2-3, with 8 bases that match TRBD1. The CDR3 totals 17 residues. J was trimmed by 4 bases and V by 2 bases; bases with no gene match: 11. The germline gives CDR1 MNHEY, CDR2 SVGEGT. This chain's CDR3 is CASSYVPGQAWADTQYF. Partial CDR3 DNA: TGTGCCAGCAGTTACGTCCCGGGACAGGCTTGGGCAGATACG.

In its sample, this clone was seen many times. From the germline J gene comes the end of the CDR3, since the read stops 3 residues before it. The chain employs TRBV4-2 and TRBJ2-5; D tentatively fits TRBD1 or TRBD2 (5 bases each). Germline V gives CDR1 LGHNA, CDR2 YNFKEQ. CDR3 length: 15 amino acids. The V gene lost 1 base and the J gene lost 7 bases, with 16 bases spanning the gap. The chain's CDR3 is CASSQGLEGLGTQYF. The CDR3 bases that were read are TGTGCCAGCAGCCAAGGTCTCGAGGGGTTGGGGACC.

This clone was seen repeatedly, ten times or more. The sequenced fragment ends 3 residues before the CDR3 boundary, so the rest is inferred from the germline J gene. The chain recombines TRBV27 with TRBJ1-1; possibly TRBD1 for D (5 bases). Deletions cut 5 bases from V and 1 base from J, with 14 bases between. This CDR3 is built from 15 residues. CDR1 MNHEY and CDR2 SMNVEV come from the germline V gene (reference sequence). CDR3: CASSPSTQGNTEAFF. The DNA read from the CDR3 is TGTGCCAGCAGTCCGTCGACCCAGGGGAACACTGAA.

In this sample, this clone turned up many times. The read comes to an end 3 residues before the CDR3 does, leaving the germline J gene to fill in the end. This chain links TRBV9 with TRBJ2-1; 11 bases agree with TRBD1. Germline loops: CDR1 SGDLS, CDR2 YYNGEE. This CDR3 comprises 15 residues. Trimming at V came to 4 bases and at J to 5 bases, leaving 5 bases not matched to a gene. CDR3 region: CASSQGQGANNEQFF. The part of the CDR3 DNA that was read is TGTGCCAGCAGCCAAGGACAGGGGGCAAACAATGAG.

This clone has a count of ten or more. CDR3 DNA, as far as it was read: TGTGCCAGTAGCGACAGGGGGCGCAGGTTCGGTGAAAAA. Protein: CASSDRGRRFGEK. The CDR3 reads in full as CASSDRGRRFGEKLFF. The V gene is TRBV19, the J gene TRBJ1-4; the match to TRBD1 covers 10 bases. The CDR3 is cut off 3 residues early in the read; its end comes from the germline J gene. CDR1 is LNHDA and CDR2 is SQIVND in the germline V gene (reference sequence). V dropped 6 bases and J dropped 7; count of bases not matched to a gene: 11. CDR3 length: 16 residues. The full variable domain, its missing parts supplied by reference TRBV19 and TRBJ1-4, is DGGITQSPKYLFRKEGQNVTLSCEQNLNHDAMYWYRQDPGQGLRLIYYSQIVNDFQKGDIAEGYSVSREKKESFPLTVTSAQKNPTAFYLCASSDRGRRFGEKLFFGSGTQLSVL.

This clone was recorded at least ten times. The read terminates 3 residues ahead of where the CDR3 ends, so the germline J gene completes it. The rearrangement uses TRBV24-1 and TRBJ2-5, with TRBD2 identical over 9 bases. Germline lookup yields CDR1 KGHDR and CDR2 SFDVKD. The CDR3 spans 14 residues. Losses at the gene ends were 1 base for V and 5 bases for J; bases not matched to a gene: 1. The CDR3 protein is CATSDFLAGETQYF. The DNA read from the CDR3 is TGTGCCACCAGTGATTTTCTAGCGGGGGAGACC.

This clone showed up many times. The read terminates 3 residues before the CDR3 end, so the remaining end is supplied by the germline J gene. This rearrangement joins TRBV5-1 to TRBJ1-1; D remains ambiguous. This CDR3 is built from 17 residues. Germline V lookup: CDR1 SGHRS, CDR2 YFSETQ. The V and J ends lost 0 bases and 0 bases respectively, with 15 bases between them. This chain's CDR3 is CASSLGPPEDMNTEAFF. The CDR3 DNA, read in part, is TGCGCCAGCAGCTTGGGGCCCCCCGAAGATATGAACACTGAA.

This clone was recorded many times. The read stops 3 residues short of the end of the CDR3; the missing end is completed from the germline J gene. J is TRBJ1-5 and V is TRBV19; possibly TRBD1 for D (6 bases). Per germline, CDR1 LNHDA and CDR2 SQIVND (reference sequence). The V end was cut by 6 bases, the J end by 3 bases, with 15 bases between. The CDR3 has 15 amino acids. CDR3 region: CASSPRTAHNQPQHF. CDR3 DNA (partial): TGTGCCAGTAGCCCGAGGACAGCGCACAATCAGCCC. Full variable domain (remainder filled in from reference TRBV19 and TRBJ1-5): DGGITQSPKYLFRKEGQNVTLSCEQNLNHDAMYWYRQDPGQGLRLIYYSQIVNDFQKGDIAEGYSVSREKKESFPLTVTSAQKNPTAFYLCASSPRTAHNQPQHFGDGTRLSIL.

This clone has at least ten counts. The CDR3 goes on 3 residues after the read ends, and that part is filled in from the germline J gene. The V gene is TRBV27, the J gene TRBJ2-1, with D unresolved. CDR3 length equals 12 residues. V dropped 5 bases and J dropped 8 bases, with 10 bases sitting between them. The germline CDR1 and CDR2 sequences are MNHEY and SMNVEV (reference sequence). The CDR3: CASSPNFHEQFF. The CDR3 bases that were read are TGTGCCAGCAGTCCCAATTTCCATGAG.

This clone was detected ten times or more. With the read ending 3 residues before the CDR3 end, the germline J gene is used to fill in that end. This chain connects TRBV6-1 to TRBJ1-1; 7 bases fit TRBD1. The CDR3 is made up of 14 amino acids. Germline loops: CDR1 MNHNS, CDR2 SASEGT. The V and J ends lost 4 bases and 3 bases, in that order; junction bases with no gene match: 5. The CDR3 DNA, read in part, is TGTGCCAGCAGTGCCGCCAGGGGGGACACTGAA. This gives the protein CASSAARGDTE. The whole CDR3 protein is CASSAARGDTEAFF.

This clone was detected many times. The DNA read from the CDR3 is TGCGCCAGCAAGAAATCTACGAACACTGAA. Translating gives CASKKSTNTE. The CDR3 in full is CASKKSTNTEAFF. The chain couples TRBV5-1 to TRBJ1-1, with D unresolved. The read halts 3 residues ahead of the CDR3 end, with the missing end drawn from the germline J gene. Trimming pared 6 bases from V and 1 base from J, leaving 10 bases between. CDR3 length: 13 residues. The germline gives CDR1 SGHRS, CDR2 YFSETQ.

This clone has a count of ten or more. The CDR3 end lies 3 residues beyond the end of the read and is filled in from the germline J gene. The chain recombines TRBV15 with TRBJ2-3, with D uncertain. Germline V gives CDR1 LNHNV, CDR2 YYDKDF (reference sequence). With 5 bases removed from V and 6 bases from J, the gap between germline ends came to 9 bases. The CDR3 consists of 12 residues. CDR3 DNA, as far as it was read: TGTGCCACCAGCGGGCGAGCTGATACG. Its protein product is CATSGRADT. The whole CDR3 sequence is CATSGRADTQYF.